These T cell receptor beta chains were read from a single sample in a study of early stage breast cancer tumors. Method: immunoSEQ multiplex PCR; TCRdb's copy keeps in-frame clones and lacks some. Of 55,000 to 70,000 clones in the sample, about 85% are singletons; the top ten hold 4% to 5%. Sequenced input: blood. The source of these receptors is a person aged 40-50 years with breast cancer. The conserved cysteine and the conserved F or W are not part of the CDR3 here. The D gene is left open where the match is weak.

D: .
J: TRBJ2-1
V: TRBV28
CDR3: ASRGVGLGLNEQF

D: .
J: TRBJ1-1
V: TRBV28
CDR3: ASSARENTEAF

D: TRBD1
J: TRBJ2-2
V: TRBV6-1
CDR3: ASVIGTGNTGELF

D: TRBD2
J: TRBJ2-1
V: TRBV2
CDR3: ASPGLAGYNEQF

D: .
J: TRBJ2-2
V: TRBV28
CDR3: ASSFSGGVGELF

D: TRBD1
J: TRBJ2-6
V: TRBV30
CDR3: AWKPGQGARVLT

D: .
J: TRBJ2-7
V: TRBV6-5
CDR3: ASSYSGVLNSYEQY

D: .
J: TRBJ2-7
V: TRBV12-5
CDR3: ASGLDPTYEQY

D: TRBD1
J: TRBJ2-7
V: TRBV5-1
CDR3: ASSRTGPYEQY

D: .
J: TRBJ2-2
V: TRBV6-5
CDR3: ASSFRGGELF

D: .
J: TRBJ2-7
V: TRBV18
CDR3: ASSPPGGGASYEQY

D: .
J: TRBJ1-1
V: TRBV5-5
CDR3: ASSLQFLRDTEAF

D: .
J: TRBJ2-3
V: TRBV5-1
CDR3: ASSFDRLRTDTQY

D: TRBD1
J: TRBJ2-7
V: TRBV28
CDR3: ASSFRGQSYEQY

D: .
J: TRBJ2-7
V: TRBV27
CDR3: ASSRTKEQY

D: .
J: TRBJ2-7
V: TRBV29-1
CDR3: SVEAVGRPYEQY

D: .
J: TRBJ2-6
V: TRBV5-1
CDR3: ASRIFGTDSGANVLT

D: .
J: TRBJ1-1
V: TRBV7-3
CDR3: ASSLGGPNTEAF

D: .
J: TRBJ2-1
V: TRBV28
CDR3: ASRLAGGSYNEQF

D: TRBD2
J: TRBJ2-3
V: TRBV7-8
CDR3: ASSLFIGLAGEADTQY